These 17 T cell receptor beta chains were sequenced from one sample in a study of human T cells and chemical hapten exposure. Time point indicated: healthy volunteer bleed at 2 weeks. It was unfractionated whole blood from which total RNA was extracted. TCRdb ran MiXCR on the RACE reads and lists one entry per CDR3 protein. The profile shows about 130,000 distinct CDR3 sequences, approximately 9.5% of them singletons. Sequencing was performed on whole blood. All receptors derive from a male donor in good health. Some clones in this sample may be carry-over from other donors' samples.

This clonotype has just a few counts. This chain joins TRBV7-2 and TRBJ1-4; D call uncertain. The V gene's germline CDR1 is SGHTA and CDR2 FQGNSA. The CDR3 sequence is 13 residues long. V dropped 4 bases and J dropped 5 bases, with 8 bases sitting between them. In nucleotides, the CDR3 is TGTGCCAGCAGCTCCCTGACAAATGAAAAACTGTTTTTT. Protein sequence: CASSSLTNEKLFF.

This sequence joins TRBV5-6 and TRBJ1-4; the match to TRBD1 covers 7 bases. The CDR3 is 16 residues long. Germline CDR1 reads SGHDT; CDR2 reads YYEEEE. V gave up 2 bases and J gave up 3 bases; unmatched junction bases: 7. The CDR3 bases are TGTGCCAGCAGCTTCCGGGACAGACCGGCTAATGAAAAACTGTTTTTT. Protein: CASSFRDRPANEKLFF.

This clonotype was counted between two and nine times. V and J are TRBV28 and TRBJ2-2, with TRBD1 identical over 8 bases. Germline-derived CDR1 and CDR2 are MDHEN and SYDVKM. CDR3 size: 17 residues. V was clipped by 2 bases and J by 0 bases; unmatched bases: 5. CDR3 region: CASSLPRTGPNTGELFF. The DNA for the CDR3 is TGTGCCAGCAGTTTACCCAGGACAGGGCCGAACACCGGGGAGCTGTTTTTT.

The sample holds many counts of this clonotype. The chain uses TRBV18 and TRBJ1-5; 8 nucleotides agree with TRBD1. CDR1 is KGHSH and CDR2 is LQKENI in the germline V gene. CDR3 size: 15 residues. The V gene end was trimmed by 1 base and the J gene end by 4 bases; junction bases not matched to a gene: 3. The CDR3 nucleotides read TGTGCCAGCTCACCACGGACAGGGATTAATCAGCCCCAGCATTTT. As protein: CASSPRTGINQPQHF. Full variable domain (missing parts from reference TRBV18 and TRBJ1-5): NAGVMQNPRHLVRRRGQEARLRCSPMKGHSHVYWYRQLPEEGLKFMVYLQKENIIDESGMPKERFSAEFPKEGPSILRIQQVVRGDSAAYFCASSPRTGINQPQHFGDGTRLSIL.

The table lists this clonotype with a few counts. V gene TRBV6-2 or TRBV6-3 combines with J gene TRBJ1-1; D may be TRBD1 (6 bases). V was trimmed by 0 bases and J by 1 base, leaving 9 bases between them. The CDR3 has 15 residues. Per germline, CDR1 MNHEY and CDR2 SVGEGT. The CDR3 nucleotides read TGTGCCAGCAGTTACTCAACGGGACAGAACACTGAAGCTTTCTTT. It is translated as CASSYSTGQNTEAFF.

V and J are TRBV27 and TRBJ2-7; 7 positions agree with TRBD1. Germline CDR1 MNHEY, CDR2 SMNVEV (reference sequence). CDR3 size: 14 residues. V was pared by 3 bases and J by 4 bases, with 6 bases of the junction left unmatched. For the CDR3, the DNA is TGTGCCAGCAGTTTGAACAGGGGCGCTTACGAGCAGTACTTC. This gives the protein CASSLNRGAYEQYF.

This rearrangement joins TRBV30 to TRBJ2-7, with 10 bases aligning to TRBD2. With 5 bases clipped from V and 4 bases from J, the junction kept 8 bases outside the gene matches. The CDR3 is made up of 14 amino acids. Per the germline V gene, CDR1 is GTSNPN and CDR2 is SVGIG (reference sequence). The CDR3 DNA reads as TGTGCCTGGTCACAGACTAGCGGGTTTTACGAGCAGTACTTC. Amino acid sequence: CAWSQTSGFYEQYF. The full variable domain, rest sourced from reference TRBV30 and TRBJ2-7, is SQTIHQWPATLVQPVGSPLSLECTVEGTSNPNLYWYRQAAGRGLQLLFYSVGIGQISSEVPQNLSASRPQDRQFILSSKKLLLSDSGFYLCAWSQTSGFYEQYFGPGTRLTVT.

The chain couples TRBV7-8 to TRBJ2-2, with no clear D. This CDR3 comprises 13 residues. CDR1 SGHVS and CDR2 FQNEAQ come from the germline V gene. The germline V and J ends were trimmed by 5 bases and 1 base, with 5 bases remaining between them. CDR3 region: CASSSKNTGELFF. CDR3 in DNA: TGTGCCAGCAGCAGCAAGAACACCGGGGAGCTGTTTTTT.

In nucleotides, the CDR3 is TGCAGTGCTAGAGAAGGGAACGTAGCCTACGAGCAGTACTTC. It is translated as CSAREGNVAYEQYF. The chain links TRBV20-1 to TRBJ2-7, with unresolved D. The CDR3 runs to 14 residues. From germline, CDR1 is DFQATT and CDR2 SNEGSKA (reference sequence). V lost 0 bases to trimming and J lost 2 bases, with 11 bases between them.

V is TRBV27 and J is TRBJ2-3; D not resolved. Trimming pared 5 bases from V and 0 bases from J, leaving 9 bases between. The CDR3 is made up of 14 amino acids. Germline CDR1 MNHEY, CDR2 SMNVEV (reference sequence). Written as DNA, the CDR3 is TGTGCCAGCAGTGGCAGTTTTAGCACAGATACGCAGTATTTT. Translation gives CASSGSFSTDTQYF.

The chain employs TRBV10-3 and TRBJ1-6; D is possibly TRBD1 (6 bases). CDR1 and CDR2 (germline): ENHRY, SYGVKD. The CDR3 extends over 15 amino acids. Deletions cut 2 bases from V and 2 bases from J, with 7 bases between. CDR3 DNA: TGTGCCATCAGTGAGGGACAGCCCTATAATTCACCCCTCCACTTT. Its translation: CAISEGQPYNSPLHF.

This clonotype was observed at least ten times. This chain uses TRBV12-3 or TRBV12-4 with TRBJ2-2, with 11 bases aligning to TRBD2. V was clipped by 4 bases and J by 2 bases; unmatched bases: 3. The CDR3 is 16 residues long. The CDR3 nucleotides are TGTGCCAGCAGTTCGACTAGCGGGGTTAACACCGGGGAGCTGTTTTTT. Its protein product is CASSSTSGVNTGELFF.

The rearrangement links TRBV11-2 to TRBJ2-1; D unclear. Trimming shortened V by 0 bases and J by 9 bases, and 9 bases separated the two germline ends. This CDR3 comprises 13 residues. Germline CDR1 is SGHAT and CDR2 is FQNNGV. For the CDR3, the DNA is TGTGCCAGCAGCTTAGAGTCTAATGGTGAGCAGTTCTTC. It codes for CASSLESNGEQFF.

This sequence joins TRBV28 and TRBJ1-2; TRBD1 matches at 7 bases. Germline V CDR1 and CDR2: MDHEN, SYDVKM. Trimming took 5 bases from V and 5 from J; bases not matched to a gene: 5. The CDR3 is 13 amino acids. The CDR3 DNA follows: TGTGCCAGCAGTCTGGGGGGACAGTATGGCTACACCTTC. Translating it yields CASSLGGQYGYTF.

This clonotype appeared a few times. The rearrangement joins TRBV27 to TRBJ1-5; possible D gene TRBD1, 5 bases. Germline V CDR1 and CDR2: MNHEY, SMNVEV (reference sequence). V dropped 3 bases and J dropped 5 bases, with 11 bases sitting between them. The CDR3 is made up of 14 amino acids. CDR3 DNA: TGTGCCAGCAGTTTGACAGTTGGGGATCAGCCCCAGCATTTT. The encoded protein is CASSLTVGDQPQHF.

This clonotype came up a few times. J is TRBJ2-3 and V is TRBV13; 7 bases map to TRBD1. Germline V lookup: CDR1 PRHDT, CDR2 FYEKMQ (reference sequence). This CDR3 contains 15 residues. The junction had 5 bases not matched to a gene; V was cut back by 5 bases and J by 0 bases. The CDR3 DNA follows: TGTGCCAGCAGCCCCGGACAGGAGAGCACAGATACGCAGTATTTT. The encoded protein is CASSPGQESTDTQYF.

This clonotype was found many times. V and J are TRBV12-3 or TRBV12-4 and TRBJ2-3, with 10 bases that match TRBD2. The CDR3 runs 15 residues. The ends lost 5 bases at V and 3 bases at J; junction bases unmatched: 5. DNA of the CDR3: TGTGCCAGCAGTCCCTGGACTAGCGGAACAGATACGCAGTATTTT. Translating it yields CASSPWTSGTDTQYF.